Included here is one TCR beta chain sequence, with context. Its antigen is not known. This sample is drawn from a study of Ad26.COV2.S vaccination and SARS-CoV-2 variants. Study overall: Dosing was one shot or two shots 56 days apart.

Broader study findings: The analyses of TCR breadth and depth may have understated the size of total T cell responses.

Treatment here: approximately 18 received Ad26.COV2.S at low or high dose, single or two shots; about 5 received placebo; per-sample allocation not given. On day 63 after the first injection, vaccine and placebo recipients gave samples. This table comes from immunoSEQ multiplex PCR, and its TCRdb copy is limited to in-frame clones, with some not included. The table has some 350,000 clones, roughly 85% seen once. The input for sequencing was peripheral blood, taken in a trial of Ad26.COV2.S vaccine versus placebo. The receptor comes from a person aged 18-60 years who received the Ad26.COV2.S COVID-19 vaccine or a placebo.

The CDR3 protein is CASSLKGRGTYEQYF. CDR3 sequence (DNA): TGTGCCAGCAGTTTAAAAGGGCGGGGGACATACGAGCAGTACTTC. This rearrangement joins TRBV28 to TRBJ2-7; TRBD2 might be the D (7 bases). There are 15 residues in the CDR3. Per germline, CDR1 MDHEN and CDR2 SYDVKM. Trimming pared 2 bases from V and 4 bases from J, leaving 15 bases between.